This TCR beta chain derives from a study of T cells in Graves' hyperthyroidism and ophthalmopathy. Study outcomes and limitations: Clonotypes that were expanded in thyroid above 0.001 mostly appeared in blood too.

The CDR3 is 15 amino acids. The germline V gene encodes CDR1 SGHRS and CDR2 YFSETQ. Trimming took 0 bases from V and 5 from J, leaving 14 bases between them. About this clonotype itself: What it recognizes is unknown.

The hyperthyroidism patients had all been newly diagnosed, and their disease duration was under 2 months. Their ages ranged from 18 to 65 years. Exclusion of a patient resulted from uncontrolled infection, other autoimmune disease, pregnancy or lactation. Researchers took RNA transcripts and amplified the TCR beta CDR3 regions from them. HTBI primers were used for first-round RT-PCR of the TCR CDR3. TCRdb re-called the multiplex PCR reads through MiXCR, storing one row per CDR3 protein. The table includes 360,000 or so distinct CDR3 sequences, approximately 19% detected once. The rearrangement joins TRBV5-1 to TRBJ1-2, with unresolved D. The sequence came from a woman between 18 and 29 years old with Graves' hyperthyroidism. Material for sequencing was blood. The CDR3: CASSLAVSSLYGYTF. The CDR3 region has the DNA TGCGCCAGCAGCTTGGCAGTCAGCTCTCTGTATGGCTACACCTTC. Based on the CDR3 plus reference TRBV5-1 and TRBJ1-2, the full variable domain is KAGVTQTPRYLIKTRGQQVTLSCSPISGHRSVSWYQQTPGQGLQFLFEYFSETQRNKGNFPGRFSGRQFSNSRSEMNVSTLELGDSALYLCASSLAVSSLYGYTFGSGTRLTVV.